The present TCR beta chain was sequenced within a study of regulatory T cells in long-lasting Graves disease (dated by TCRdb to the early 2020s). A note on the overall study: In the newly diagnosed Graves' disease group, patients had been taking antithyroid drugs for less than 3 months. This study used TCR sequencing and RNA sequencing of peripheral blood to compare persistent Graves' disease patients against newly diagnosed Graves' disease patients. The study was conducted in China and was registered as a clinical trial. A total of approximately 35 samples underwent TCR sequencing: approximately 13 from persistent and roughly 20 from newly diagnosed Graves' disease patients.

This specimen's time point label, per the study, means: newly diagnosed GD, antithyroid drugs for less than 3 months. For both TCR sequencing and RNA sequencing, RNA was extracted from PBMCs in TRIzol. The diagnosis of Graves' disease was made according to American Thyroid Association guidelines. Recruitment of patients was carried out at an endocrinology department in Xi'an, China. Each patient gave approximately 8.8 milliliters of peripheral blood, collected in an EDTA anticoagulant tube. Ficoll Paque Plus density gradient separation was used to isolate PBMCs, and no further T cell sorting was performed. An Agilent 2100 Bioanalyzer and agarose gel were used to check RNA quality, while a NanoDrop 2000 measured RNA concentration. Study-level results and caveats: Sequencing and analysis were restricted to the TCR beta chain. More public clonotypes were shared among persistent patients (under 3,000) than among newly diagnosed patients (over 900). Peripheral blood alone was examined, since thyroid tissue, which constituted the primary lesion, could not be accessed. Compared with newly diagnosed patients, patients with persistent Graves' disease had lower TCR Shannon entropy and fewer highly expanded clones, which suggests clonal expansion. Preferential use of TRBV28, TRBJ1-2 and TRBJ2-5 was observed in persistent disease, whereas TRBV20-1 and TRBJ2-1 were favored in newly diagnosed disease. The authors noted that the small sample size was a limitation that may lower accuracy.

In this sample, this clonotype turned up a few times. It lacks a known antigen. Base qualities are not recorded, but no much larger clone differs from it by a single base. The library relied on multiplex PCR. This sample was sequenced with an Illumina HiSeq 4000. CDR3 regions were amplified by Arm-PCR with iRepertoire HTBI primers to construct TCR beta libraries. Before sequencing, the PCR products underwent gel purification. From the authors' description of their analysis: Gene usage analysis of CDR3 amino acid clonotypes relied on the 60 or so TRBV and 12 to 15 TRBJ segments identified across samples. Filtered high-quality paired reads were merged into contigs using COPE and FqMerger. BLAST was used to align contigs to IMGT TRBV, TRBD and TRBJ reference genes, with CDR3 defined following IMGT. Any clonotype with a frequency above 0.1% was counted as a highly expanded clone. Shannon entropy served as the measure of repertoire diversity, while the Gini coefficient captured V-J evenness. A clonotype was considered public if more than one individual shared it. TCRdb reran the public reads through fastp at Q25 and MiXCR, keeping productive beta chains. Rows with one shared CDR3 protein collapse into an entry with the most common genes and DNA. It is TCRdb's table, rather than the study itself, that gives the V and J calls and clone size. The sample table records almost 450,000 distinct CDR3 sequences; roughly 17% of these occur just once. About 10% of the sample is in the top ten clones.

Via the germline V gene (reference sequence), CDR1 is GTSNPN and CDR2 SVGIG. The CDR3 goes from the cysteine to the phenylalanine over 18 residues. Only the CDR3 DNA is retained, 54 bases long and in frame from the first base. V sheds 0 bases and J sheds 0 bases, leaving 18 bases between their ends. The sample also formed part of further work on T cells in Graves' hyperthyroidism and ophthalmopathy. As described in the second report: A patient counted as having stable Graves' hyperthyroidism if no progression to ophthalmopathy occurred over 18 months of follow-up. Hyperthyroidism patients were newly diagnosed, with disease duration under 2 months, and aged 18 to 65 years. Any patient with an uncontrolled infection, another autoimmune disease, pregnancy or lactation was excluded. Diagnoses were established on the basis of clinical symptoms, serum thyroxine and TRAb, thyroid ultrasound, and orbital computed tomography. The TCR CDR3 was subjected to a first round of RT-PCR using the HTBI primer set and the Qiagen OneStep RT-PCR kit. Blood samples also contained most of the expanded thyroid clonotypes (frequency above 0.001), which suggests that blood repertoires may reflect thyroid immune responses. A model built on a 13 V-J signature distinguished ophthalmopathy from stable hyperthyroidism, reaching approximately 89% sensitivity and under 84% specificity in cross-validation and 80%/75% in testing. In validation, the model predicted progression to ophthalmopathy with 65% to 71% sensitivity and 72% to 85% specificity, a median of roughly seven months before onset. To identify TCR V-J signatures that set the groups apart, the researchers used a discovery cohort of 95 to 100 patients, made up of 40 to 45 with Graves' ophthalmopathy and some 55 with stable Graves' hyperthyroidism. Whether ophthalmopathy could be predicted prospectively was tested in an independent validation cohort made up of approximately 19 hyperthyroidism patients plus 17 patients who later progressed to ophthalmopathy. For training and testing, the 95 to 100 patients in the discovery cohort were randomly divided in a 7:3 ratio. In six Graves' hyperthyroidism patients, the study also compared T-cell repertoires from thyroid tissue with T-cell repertoires from blood. Following sampling, methimazole starting at 30 mg daily was given to hyperthyroidism patients, and high-dose intravenous methylprednisolone was given to ophthalmopathy patients. The libraries were constructed in a second round of multiplex PCR and then size-selected and purified. Sequencing of the libraries was done on an Illumina HiSeq2000 using paired-end 100 bp reads. SOAPnuke was used to process the raw data, throwing out any read that contained adapters or uncalled bases, had a mean Phred below 15, or lacked an exact constant-primer or identifier match. COPE v1.2.5 was used to merge high-quality paired reads, and clonotypes were defined as unique nucleotide sequences. Clonotypes were aligned to IMGT TRBV, TRBD and TRBJ reference segments using MiTCR v1.1. Only V-J combinations with frequency above 0.0001, covering roughly 99% of repertoires, were analysed. A TCS score was defined as the ratio between F50 (clonal expansion) and ExV (chaos), using BLOSUM62-based TCRdist between CDR3 peptides within each V-J. Welch's t-statistics and random forest reduced 500 to 550 V-J features to about 13, which were used in a naive Bayes classifier (R e1071). Sample size was not statistically predetermined, and blinding of investigators to group allocation was not performed. The paper reports TCR Vbeta CDR3 sequencing of some 140 peripheral blood samples: under 45 ophthalmopathy, under 85 hyperthyroidism and roughly 17 progressor patients.

Source: peripheral blood mononuclear cells (PBMCs), taken at new diagnosis, from a patient treated with antithyroid drugs. This TCR came from a young woman with Graves disease. Donor details come from another sample of the same person, matched by shared clones. The V gene is TRBV30 and the J gene is TRBJ2-4; a tentative D match to TRBD1 spans 6 bases. The CDR3: CAWSVAGDRIVAKNIQYF. The DNA is as follows: TGTGCCTGGAGTGTAGCAGGGGATAGAATTGTAGCCAAAAACATTCAGTACTTC.